A selection of T cell receptor beta chains follows, all from one sample in a study of T cell responses to AZD1222 COVID-19 vaccine. Assay: immunoSEQ multiplex PCR; the TCRdb copy retains only in-frame clones and omits some. The sample shows under 150,000 clones, around 89% of them seen only once. This specimen was peripheral blood, taken 28 days after the second AZD1222 dose. The receptor set was obtained from an adult who received the AZD1222 COVID-19 vaccine. CDR3s include the opening cysteine and the closing phenylalanine or tryptophan. The D gene is left open where the match is weak. Clone size is stated in some rows and not others, as once, few, many or a class when expanded.

TRBJ1-1 | TRBV11-2 | . | . | TGTGCCAGCAGCTTAGATAGAGGGGGAGGCCAGAACACTGAAGCTTTCTTT | CASSLDRGGGQNTEAFF
TRBJ2-5 | TRBV4-1 | . | TRBD1 | TGCGCCAGCAGCCAACCTGACAGGGGTGGGTCTCAAGAGACCCAGTACTTC | CASSQPDRGGSQETQYF
TRBJ2-7 | TRBV30 | . | TRBD2 | TGTGCCTGGAGAAAACTAGCGGGAGGGAAAGAGCAGTACTTC | CAWRKLAGGKEQYF
TRBJ1-1 | TRBV27 | . | . | TGTGCCAGCAGTGGCTACCTAGGCGGGGGCCTCACGGAAGCTTTCTTT | CASSGYLGGGLTEAFF
TRBJ1-1 | TRBV25-1 | . | . | TGTGCCAGCAGTGAAGGGGTTTACACTGAAGCTTTCTTT | CASSEGVYTEAFF
TRBJ2-7 | TRBV25-1 | . | . | TGTGCCAGCAGTGAATGGGGGAGCGTCAAGTTCTACGAGCAGTACTTC | CASSEWGSVKFYEQYF
TRBJ2-1 | TRBV18 | . | . | TGTGCCAGCTCACCGGGCAGGGGCAACAATGAGCAGTTCTTC | CASSPGRGNNEQFF
TRBJ2-2 | TRBV7-9 | . | . | TGTGCCAGCACCCCCGGGGCCGGGGAGCTGTTTTTT | CASTPGAGELFF
TRBJ2-2 | TRBV2 | . | . | TGTGCCAGCAGTGAAGACGGGGAGATAAACACCGGGGAGCTGTTTTTT | CASSEDGEINTGELFF
TRBJ2-5 | TRBV18 | once | . | TGTGCCAGCTCACCAAGGCGGGCTGACCAAGAGACCCAGTACTTC | CASSPRRADQETQYF
TRBJ1-2 | TRBV27 | . | . | TGTGCCAGCAGTTTTGCGGACAGAGATTATGGCTACACCTTC | CASSFADRDYGYTF
TRBJ2-1 | TRBV25-1 | . | TRBD2 | TGTGCCAGCAGTGTCGGAGGACTAGCGGGAGGATCCTACAATGAGCAGTTCTTC | CASSVGGLAGGSYNEQFF
TRBJ2-7 | TRBV4-1 | . | . | TGCGCCAGCAGCCAAGACCCTTTGGGACCTTTCGTGAACGAGCAGTACTTC | CASSQDPLGPFVNEQYF
TRBJ1-2 | TRBV6-5 | . | . | TGTGCCAGCACCAACAGGGATGGTGGCTACACCTTC | CASTNRDGGYTF
TRBJ1-1 | TRBV10-3 | . | . | TGTGCCATCAGTACCCTGGTGGACGGGGGGATGAACACTGAAGCTTTCTTT | CAISTLVDGGMNTEAFF
TRBJ1-4 | TRBV6-4 | . | . | TGTGCCAGCAGTGACGTCCCAGGGGATGAAAAACTGTTTTTT | CASSDVPGDEKLFF
TRBJ1-2 | TRBV5-4 | once | TRBD1 | TGTGCCAGCAGCGGCCGGACAGGGCACTATGGCTACACCTTC | CASSGRTGHYGYTF
TRBJ1-2 | TRBV7-2 | once | . | TGTGCCAGCAGCTTAGAATCAGGGGCCCTTTATGGCTACACCTTC | CASSLESGALYGYTF
TRBJ2-2 | TRBV27 | . | . | TGTGCCAGCACCCTAACGGTCTCTCATGGGACCGGGGAGCTGTTTTTT | CASTLTVSHGTGELFF
TRBJ2-3 | TRBV12-3/TRBV12-4 | . | . | TGTGCCAGCAGGGGGTCTAGCTCGGATACGCAGTATTTT | CASRGSSSDTQYF
TRBJ1-1 | TRBV7-2 | once | . | TGTGCCAGCACCTTCTGGGGGGGGACTGAAGCTTTCTTT | CASTFWGGTEAFF
TRBJ2-7 | TRBV5-4 | once | . | TGTGCCAGCAGCTTGGGGGTGGCAGGCCCGACGTCCTACGAGCAGTACTTC | CASSLGVAGPTSYEQYF
TRBJ2-1 | TRBV21-1 | . | . | TGTGCCAGCCTTGGGACTAGCGGGAGGTGGGAGCAGTTCTTC | CASLGTSGRWEQFF
TRBJ1-2 | TRBV4-1 | . | TRBD1 | TGCGCCAGCAGCCAAGATGACAGGGTCTATGGCTACACCTTC | CASSQDDRVYGYTF
TRBJ1-5 | TRBV10-2 | . | TRBD1 | TGCGCCAGCAGTGGACAGGGAGTACAGCCCCAGCATTTT | CASSGQGVQPQHF
TRBJ2-7 | TRBV11-2 | . | . | TGTGCCAGCAGCTTAGGGGCTAGCGCTGACTCCTACGAGCAGTACTTC | CASSLGASADSYEQYF
TRBJ1-6 | TRBV2 | many | TRBD1 | TGTGCCAGCAGGGGGACAGGGACACCCCTCCACTTT | CASRGTGTPLHF
TRBJ2-1 | TRBV12-3/TRBV12-4 | . | . | TGTGCCAGCACCCTGCTAGGAGGTGAGCAGTTCTTC | CASTLLGGEQFF
TRBJ1-4 | TRBV10-3 | . | TRBD1 | TGTGCCATCAGTCCTACGGACAGGAGGGATAGGAGCACTAATGAAAAACTGTTTTTT | CAISPTDRRDRSTNEKLFF
TRBJ2-1 | TRBV6-5 | . | . | TGTGCCAGCAGTCCAGCGGGCAGCTCCTACAATGAGCAGTTCTTC | CASSPAGSSYNEQFF
TRBJ2-7 | TRBV6-5 | . | TRBD1 | TGTGCCAGCACCCTAGGGGGCAGGAACTACGAGCAGTACTTC | CASTLGGRNYEQYF
TRBJ2-7 | TRBV7-9 | . | . | TGTGCCAGCAGCTTATCGGCGGGCGAGCAGTACTTC | CASSLSAGEQYF
TRBJ1-5 | TRBV30 | . | . | TGTGCCTGGAGTGTAGCGGCAGATAGCAATCAGCCCCAGCATTTT | CAWSVAADSNQPQHF
TRBJ1-2 | TRBV27 | . | TRBD1 | TGTGCCAGCAGTTCGGAAGGCAGGGGGCGCTATGGCTACACCTTC | CASSSEGRGRYGYTF
TRBJ1-1 | TRBV11-3 | once | . | TGTGCCAGCAGCGTCCGGGGACCTCACACTGAAGCTTTCTTT | CASSVRGPHTEAFF
TRBJ2-7 | TRBV19 | once | TRBD2 | TGTGCCAGTAGTATCTTCCCGGGACTAGCCTACGAGCAGTACTTC | CASSIFPGLAYEQYF
TRBJ2-1 | TRBV6-2/TRBV6-3 | . | . | TGTGCCAGCAGTTACGAAAAATACAATGAGCAGTTCTTC | CASSYEKYNEQFF
TRBJ1-5 | TRBV10-3 | . | . | TGTGCCATCAGGGCTGCCGCTGGGGAGCCCCAGCATTTT | CAIRAAAGEPQHF
TRBJ2-5 | TRBV5-1 | . | . | TGCGCCAGCAGCTTGATGGGGGAAGAGACCCAGTACTTC | CASSLMGEETQYF
TRBJ2-5 | TRBV4-1 | . | TRBD2 | TGCGCCAGCAGCCAGGACCCCGGGACTAGCGGGAGTATGAAGACCCAGTACTTC | CASSQDPGTSGSMKTQYF
TRBJ2-4 | TRBV2 | . | . | TGTGCCAGCAGTTACCGGCCGAGGGACATTCAGTACTTC | CASSYRPRDIQYF
TRBJ1-4 | TRBV19 | . | . | TGTGCCAGTACCGCCAATCATCGGGAAAAACTGTTTTTT | CASTANHREKLFF
TRBJ2-1 | TRBV29-1 | . | . | TGCAGCGTCATCGCCGGGTTTTTTTACAATGAGCAGTTCTTC | CSVIAGFFYNEQFF
TRBJ1-4 | TRBV12-3/TRBV12-4 | . | . | TGTGCCAGCACCGATCAAAATGAAAAACTGTTTTTT | CASTDQNEKLFF
TRBJ2-7 | TRBV6-5 | . | TRBD2 | TGTGCCAGCACCTCTAGCGGGAGCTACGAGCAGTACTTC | CASTSSGSYEQYF
TRBJ2-7 | TRBV6-5 | . | TRBD2 | TGTGCCAGCAGTAGGGCCGGGACTAGGACCTACGAGCAGTACTTC | CASSRAGTRTYEQYF
TRBJ2-1 | TRBV2 | . | . | TGTGCCAGCAGTGAAGGCGGGACGCGATACAATGAGCAGTTCTTC | CASSEGGTRYNEQFF
TRBJ1-1 | TRBV11-2 | . | TRBD1 | TGTGCCAGCAGCTTAGAACAGGGGAGAACTGAAGCTTTCTTT | CASSLEQGRTEAFF
TRBJ1-6 | TRBV4-1 | once | . | TGCGCCAGCAGCCGCAGGACAGATAATAATTCACCCCTCCACTTT | CASSRRTDNNSPLHF
TRBJ2-2 | TRBV9 | . | TRBD2 | TGTGCCAGCAGCGTCTCCGGGACTAGCGGGACCGGGGAGCTGTTTTTT | CASSVSGTSGTGELFF
TRBJ2-7 | TRBV3-1/TRBV3-2 | few | TRBD1 | TGTGCCAGCAGCCCCTGGGACAGCTCCTACGAGCAGTACTTC | CASSPWDSSYEQYF
TRBJ2-7 | TRBV5-1 | . | TRBD2 | TGCGCCAGCAGACCTAGCGGGAGGGCCCCCCACGAGCAGTACTTC | CASRPSGRAPHEQYF
TRBJ2-1 | TRBV19 | . | . | TGTGCCAGTAGTATAGGGGCGGGGCTTATCCTGGGGAATGAGCAGTTCTTC | CASSIGAGLILGNEQFF
TRBJ1-6 | TRBV3-1/TRBV3-2 | . | TRBD1 | TGTGCCAGCAGCCGGGGACAGGGGGTTGATAATTCACCCCTCCACTTT | CASSRGQGVDNSPLHF
TRBJ2-1 | TRBV12-2 | . | . | TGTGCAAGTCGCAGTAGGGGCGAGCAGTTCTTC | CASRSRGEQFF
TRBJ1-5 | TRBV12-3/TRBV12-4 | . | . | TGTGCCAGCAGTTTGAGAGGCAATCAGCCCCAGCATTTT | CASSLRGNQPQHF
TRBJ2-1 | TRBV12-3/TRBV12-4 | . | TRBD1 | TGTGCCAGCAGTACAGGGGTAAATGAGCAGTTCTTC | CASSTGVNEQFF
TRBJ2-2 | TRBV3-1/TRBV3-2 | . | . | TGTGCCAGCAGCCAAGGGAGAACCGGGGAGCTGTTTTTT | CASSQGRTGELFF
TRBJ1-5 | TRBV2 | . | . | TGTGCCAGCAGTGGTAGTTCGGGGAGTAGCAATCAGCCCCAGCATTTT | CASSGSSGSSNQPQHF
TRBJ1-5 | TRBV12-3/TRBV12-4 | few | . | TGTGCCAGCAGTTTCCCGGGGCAGCCCCAGCATTTT | CASSFPGQPQHF